This TCR beta chain emerged from a study of CD8 T cells in Susac syndrome. It was with random hexamers that about 0.45 to 1 ug RNA was reverse transcribed. TCRdb reanalysed the immunoSEQ multiplex PCR reads using MiXCR and keeps one entry per CDR3 protein. The repertoire consists of 150,000 to 200,000 distinct CDR3 sequences, with 94% occurring once and the leading ten covering about 0.1%. Per germline, CDR1 MNHNS and CDR2 SASEGT. This CDR3 spans 13 amino acids. V dropped 7 bases and J dropped 4 bases, with 13 bases sitting between them. The patients who served as multiple sclerosis controls were treatment-naive and had stable or active relapsing-remitting disease that fulfilled the revised McDonald criteria.

Sequencing was done on a sample of CD4+ T cells from PBMCs. The genes are TRBV6-1 and TRBJ2-5; the D is unclear. This receptor was obtained from a human donor with multiple sclerosis. The CDR3 sequence is CASTRRPGETQYF. The CDR3 DNA follows: TGTGCCAGCACCCGACGGCCCGGAGAGACCCAGTACTTC.